This T cell receptor beta chain is drawn from a study of control samples from healthy donors and cancer patients. Sequencing was performed with immunoSEQ multiplex PCR; in TCRdb, only in-frame clones are kept and a portion is missing. The sample has tens of thousands of clones; roughly 93% are singletons. This CDR3 contains 16 residues. Per germline, CDR1 SGHRS and CDR2 YFSETQ. V was clipped by 4 bases and J by 5 bases; unmatched bases: 7. The source is a woman in her 30s in good health. The chain is built from TRBV5-1 and TRBJ2-5, with 14 positions matching TRBD2. Sequencing was carried out using blood. In DNA, the CDR3 is TGCGCCAGCAGCGAGGGACTAGCGGGAGTCCTTGAGACCCAGTACTTC. The encoded protein is CASSEGLAGVLETQYF.